These 5 T cell receptor beta chains came from one sample sequenced in a study of T cell repertoires and HLA-DP antigens. Profiling relied on immunoSEQ multiplex PCR, and the TCRdb table lists in-frame clones only, not all of them. The sample has around 110,000 clones, nearly 95% seen once. No cognate antigen is known for these TCRs. Sequenced input: CD4+ T cells from PBMCs. The receptor set was obtained from a young woman in good health and CMV-seronegative.

This clone has a handful of counts. V is TRBV9 and J is TRBJ2-1; perhaps TRBD1 as D (6 bases). Per the germline V gene, CDR1 is SGDLS and CDR2 is YYNGEE. V lost 4 bases, J lost 2 bases, and 10 bases lay in between. This CDR3 has 14 amino acids. As DNA, the CDR3 is TGTGCCAGCAGCCTGGACAGTACCTACAATGAGCAGTTCTTC. Translation gives CASSLDSTYNEQFF.

The V gene is TRBV5-1, the J gene TRBJ1-2; the D is unclear. Germline V gives CDR1 SGHRS, CDR2 YFSETQ. This CDR3 spans 14 amino acids. V was pared by 0 bases and J by 6 bases, with 12 bases between. CDR3 residues: CASSLALLGHGYTF. DNA of the CDR3: TGCGCCAGCAGCTTGGCGCTCCTGGGCCATGGCTACACCTTC.

This clone was detected only a few times. This chain connects TRBV30 to TRBJ2-7; tentatively, D is TRBD1 (5 bases). Germline lookup yields CDR1 GTSNPN and CDR2 SVGIG (reference sequence). V gave up 4 bases and J gave up 5 bases, with 9 bases separating them. The CDR3 consists of 11 residues. DNA of the CDR3: TGTGCCTGGACCAGGGAAGACGAGCAGTACTTC. This sequence encodes CAWTREDEQYF.

The gene calls are TRBV6-1 and TRBJ2-1; 9 bases are a match to TRBD1. Per germline, CDR1 MNHNS and CDR2 SASEGT. The ends lost 10 bases at V and 3 bases at J; junction bases unmatched: 7. The CDR3 loop spans 14 amino acids. The CDR3: CATGRQGGYNEQFF. DNA of the CDR3: TGTGCCACCGGCCGACAGGGGGGCTACAATGAGCAGTTCTTC.

DNA of the CDR3: TGCAGCGTTGGAAACAGGGGAGCGGCTAACTATGGCTACACCTTC. Its protein is CSVGNRGAANYGYTF. The chain employs TRBV29-1 and TRBJ1-2; 7 bases are shared with TRBD1. Losses at the gene ends were 4 bases for V and 0 bases for J; bases not matched to a gene: 8. The germline V gene encodes CDR1 SQVTM and CDR2 ANQGSEA. The CDR3 spans 15 residues. The variable domain in full, with the rest retrieved from reference TRBV29-1 and TRBJ1-2, is SAVISQKPSRDICQRGTSLTIQCQVDSQVTMMFWYRQQPGQSLTLIATANQGSEATYESGFVIDKFPISRPNLTFSTLTVSNMSPEDSSIYLCSVGNRGAANYGYTFGSGTRLTVV.